This T cell receptor (beta chain) was obtained from a study of CD8 T cells in Susac syndrome (dated by TCRdb to between 2018 and 2020). Describing the broader study: The study used repertoire sequencing to test whether antigen drove CD8+ T cell activation and differentiation in Susac syndrome.

RNA was extracted with the RNeasy kit and about 0.5 to 1 ug was reverse transcribed using random hexamers. TCR beta CDR3 regions were amplified with the immunoSEQ multiplex PCR assay covering 54 Vbeta and 13 Jbeta segments. Bias from PCR amplification was corrected by using a synthetic template baseline for primer optimization and for computational correction. In the original analysis: Only productive sequences were kept, with reads annotated to V, D and J genes according to IMGT and analyzed in immunoSEQ Analyzer. To calculate clonality, Shannon entropy was normalized by log2 of the number of productive unique sequences and then subtracted from one. Public and private clones were assessed among the 100 most prevalent clones of each patient and control. A clone was defined as Susac-specific if it was absent from the healthy and MS cohorts, from roughly 980 published viral clones and from other ImmuneACCESS disease sequences. TCRdb trimmed public reads at Q25 via fastp, called clones via MiXCR and kept in-frame beta chains. Rows are unified per CDR3 protein, each entry keeping the most common DNA and genes. TCRdb's processing, not the study's, gives the V and J calls here. Here the sample has approximately 210,000 distinct CDR3 sequences; roughly 96% occur a single time. The ten largest clones capture roughly 0.1% of the sample.

The CDR1 and CDR2 encoded by the germline V gene are MGHRA and YSYEKL. The trim is 3 bases for V and 0 bases for J, with a gap of 12 bases between the germline ends. Inclusive of the bounding cysteine and phenylalanine, the CDR3 is 16 residues long. CDR3 DNA is the only sequence kept; it has 48 bases, read in frame from the first base. Paper-wide results and their limitations: The TCR sequencing and HLA analysis was acknowledged to have included a relatively small number of individuals.

High-throughput TCR beta sequencing profiled peripheral blood CD8+ and CD4+ T cells from healthy donors, Susac syndrome patients and multiple sclerosis patients. The multiple sclerosis controls were treatment-naive patients who had stable or active relapsing-remitting disease and met the revised McDonald criteria. Bulk CD8+ and CD4+ T cells were purified by magnetic negative isolation, while CD8+ TEMRA cells were enriched using FACS. Blood was drawn into EDTA tubes, processed within 24 hours, and PBMCs were isolated by density gradient centrifugation. PBMCs intended for TCR sequencing were cryopreserved in liquid nitrogen and thawed later in a water bath at 37 degrees C. A purity of at least 90% was achieved for sorted or isolated CD4+, CD8+ and CD8+ TEMRA cells. Note on this clonotype: Its antigen is currently not known. Base qualities were left out, and no much larger clone turns up one base away.

The chain employs TRBV4-1 and TRBJ2-1; confidence is insufficient to name the D gene. The sequence was obtained from a human donor with multiple sclerosis. Sequencing was carried out using CD4+ T cells from PBMCs. The DNA sequence is given as TGCGCCAGCAGCCATCTAGAGGTCAGCTCCTACAATGAGCAGTTCTTC. Translated, this gives CASSHLEVSSYNEQFF.